The clone carrying this T cell receptor beta chain was seen only a few times. Its antigen is currently unknown. This specimen comes from a study of OX40 agonist ivuxolimab in advanced cancers. Looking at the study overall: A male proportion of under 90% was recorded, with mean age about 60 years and range roughly 23 to 85. Prior anti-PD-1, anti-PD-L1 or anti-CTLA-4 therapy was allowed; 40% had some. Partial responses were observed in three patients, of whom one had hepatocellular carcinoma and two had cutaneous melanoma. Study conclusions and caveats: Dose levels from 0.1 to 3.0 mg/kg saw CD4+ and CD8+ blood T cells expand clonally by week 6.

With V trimmed by 6 bases and J by 8 bases, 5 bases remained unmatched. Germline CDR1 reads SNHLY; CDR2 reads FYNNEI. This CDR3 is 12 amino acids long. The protocol was immunoSEQ multiplex PCR, while the TCRdb copy is restricted to in-frame clones and leaves out a portion. The repertoire holds approximately 43,000 clones, with about 83% as singletons. The sample consisted of CD4+ or CD8+ T cells sorted from blood, taken in a trial of the OX40 agonist ivuxolimab. The receptor was isolated from an adult with an advanced solid tumor such as melanoma, head and neck, liver or kidney cancer. This rearrangement joins TRBV2 to TRBJ1-2; 8 bases map to TRBD1. The CDR3, as DNA: TGTGCCAGCAGGGGACAGGCGGGGGGCTACACCTTC. It is translated as CASRGQAGGYTF.